Below are 30 T cell receptor beta chains sequenced from a single sample in a study of siplizumab effects on memory and regulatory T cells (dated by TCRdb to 2018 to 2020). Library construction relied on the immunoSEQ multiplex PCR assay. Drawn from immuneACCESS, this table holds only the in-frame rearrangements with V and J called that TCRdb kept. Clones are partly lost; checked studies trace under half to an unresolved V gene and leave the rest unexplained. The sample table holds about 50,000 clones, of which over 90% were seen once. The ten largest clones capture approximately 17% of the sample. Sequencing used CD8+ T cells sorted from blood. The source is a human donor in good health.

The V gene is TRBV4-1, the J gene TRBJ2-5; TRBD2 matches at 8 bases. The CDR3 is made up of 16 amino acids. Germline CDR1 and CDR2: MGHRA and YSYEKL. V shed 3 bases and J 2 bases; nucleotides not matched to a gene: 8. For the CDR3, the DNA is TGCGCCAGCAGCCACCCCTTCACTAGCGGACAAGAGACCCAGTACTTC. It codes for CASSHPFTSGQETQYF.

The count of this clone is one. The chain is built from TRBV4-1 and TRBJ2-6; no firm D call. V shed 1 base and J shed 2 bases, with 6 bases lying between them. Germline values: CDR1 MGHRA, CDR2 YSYEKL. The CDR3 length is 15 residues. The CDR3: CASSQATAGANVLTF. Here the CDR3 DNA reads TGCGCCAGCAGCCAAGCTACAGCTGGGGCCAACGTCCTGACTTTC.

The table lists this clone with a count of one. The chain joins TRBV27 to TRBJ1-5, with D possibly matching TRBD1 (6 bases). CDR1 MNHEY and CDR2 SMNVEV come from the germline V gene (reference sequence). The CDR3 length is 14 residues. Trimming shortened V by 5 bases and J by 7 bases, and 15 bases separated the two germline ends. CDR3 amino acids: CASSARGGGQPQHF. DNA of the CDR3: TGTGCCAGCAGTGCCCGGGGGGGCGGGCAGCCCCAGCATTTT.

This clone was found a few times. V usage is TRBV27 and J usage is TRBJ1-1; unclear D gene. Trimming shortened V by 2 bases and J by 8 bases, and 15 bases separated the two germline ends. Germline assignment: CDR1 MNHEY and CDR2 SMNVEV (reference sequence). The CDR3 sequence is 14 residues long. CDR3 in DNA: TGTGCCAGCAGTTTAATCGGGAATTCCTACGAAGCTTTCTTT. This sequence encodes CASSLIGNSYEAFF.

The chain links TRBV27 to TRBJ1-5, with unresolved D. Trimming stripped 1 base from V and 2 bases from J, with 12 bases between. The CDR3 has 16 amino acids. Germline CDR1 reads MNHEY; CDR2 reads SMNVEV (reference sequence). The CDR3 DNA reads as TGTGCCAGCAGTTTATTTGGGCAACTAGGCAATCAGCCCCAGCATTTT. This gives the protein CASSLFGQLGNQPQHF.

The chain links TRBV27 to TRBJ2-1; possibly TRBD2 for D (6 bases). CDR1 and CDR2 from the germline V gene are MNHEY and SMNVEV (reference sequence). CDR3 size: 15 residues. V dropped 6 bases and J dropped 0 bases, with 12 bases sitting between them. The CDR3 region has the DNA TGTGCCAGCAGGGACGGCGGGGTCTCCTACAATGAGCAGTTCTTC. This translates into CASRDGGVSYNEQFF.

This sequence joins TRBV5-4 and TRBJ2-3, with D possibly TRBD1 on 6 matching bases. Germline lookup yields CDR1 SGHNT and CDR2 YYREEE (reference sequence). The V end lost 0 bases, the J end lost 3 bases, and 17 bases lay between the germline ends. The CDR3 has 17 amino acids. The CDR3 DNA reads as TGTGCCAGCAGCTTGGCCCCTGGACAGAATCCTACAGATACGCAGTATTTT. This sequence encodes CASSLAPGQNPTDTQYF.

This sequence joins TRBV13 and TRBJ2-3; D is ambiguous. V was trimmed by 4 bases and J by 3 bases, leaving 5 bases between them. CDR1 is PRHDT and CDR2 is FYEKMQ in the germline V gene (reference sequence). The CDR3 runs 12 residues. CDR3 coding DNA: TGTGCCAGCAGCTCGCGAACAGATACGCAGTATTTT. Its protein product is CASSSRTDTQYF. Filled out from reference TRBV13 and TRBJ2-3, the complete variable domain reads AAGVIQSPRHLIKEKRETATLKCYPIPRHDTVYWYQQGPGQDPQFLISFYEKMQSDKGSIPDRFSAQQFSDYHSELNMSSLELGDSALYFCASSSRTDTQYFGPGTRLTVL.

This chain uses TRBV19 with TRBJ1-4; 12 bases match TRBD1. CDR3 length equals 18 residues. Germline-derived CDR1 and CDR2 are LNHDA and SQIVND (reference sequence). Trimming at V came to 4 bases and at J to 3 bases, leaving 9 bases not matched to a gene. This CDR3 reads CASSTPPGQGAANEKLFF. The CDR3 DNA sequence: TGTGCCAGTAGTACCCCACCGGGACAGGGGGCTGCTAATGAAAAACTGTTTTTT. The full variable domain, with the rest looked up from reference TRBV19 and TRBJ1-4, is DGGITQSPKYLFRKEGQNVTLSCEQNLNHDAMYWYRQDPGQGLRLIYYSQIVNDFQKGDIAEGYSVSREKKESFPLTVTSAQKNPTAFYLCASSTPPGQGAANEKLFFGSGTQLSVL.

The rearrangement uses TRBV11-2 and TRBJ2-1, with 7 bases lining up with TRBD2. The J segment lost 4 bases and the V segment lost 5 bases, leaving 11 bases of the junction unmatched. CDR3 length equals 16 residues. Per germline, CDR1 SGHAT and CDR2 FQNNGV. The CDR3 spells CASSPIRLARYNEQFF. The CDR3 DNA is TGTGCCAGCAGCCCAATTAGACTAGCCCGGTACAATGAGCAGTTCTTC.

The chain has TRBV4-1 and TRBJ2-1; D is possibly TRBD2 (5 bases). The V and J ends lost 3 bases and 9 bases respectively, with 12 bases between them. The CDR3 length is 13 residues. Per germline, CDR1 MGHRA and CDR2 YSYEKL. Written as DNA, the CDR3 is TGCGCCAGCAGCCAGAAACGCAGCGGTGAGCAGTTCTTC. Amino acid sequence: CASSQKRSGEQFF.

This chain's CDR3 is CASSKGLAGRRVTDTQYF. For the CDR3, the DNA is TGCGCCAGCAGCAAGGGACTAGCGGGAAGGAGGGTCACAGATACGCAGTATTTT. The V gene is TRBV5-1, the J gene TRBJ2-3; 13 bases align to TRBD2. Germline V gene data show CDR1 as SGHRS and CDR2 as YFSETQ. This CDR3 spans 18 amino acids. J gave up 2 bases and V 4 bases, and 10 bases lay outside the gene matches.

The rearrangement links TRBV5-1 to TRBJ2-3; D gene ambiguous. The CDR3 totals 13 residues. V shed 2 bases and J shed 1 base, with 5 bases lying between them. Germline-derived CDR1 and CDR2 are SGHRS and YFSETQ. The CDR3 DNA reads as TGCGCCAGCAGCTTAACAGGCACAGATACGCAGTATTTT. It specifies CASSLTGTDTQYF.

The chain combines TRBV27 with TRBJ2-7; 10 bases are a match to TRBD2. Germline-derived CDR1 and CDR2 are MNHEY and SMNVEV (reference sequence). With 2 bases clipped from V and 5 bases from J, the junction kept 3 bases outside the gene matches. The CDR3 is 14 amino acids. The CDR3 bases are TGTGCCAGCAGTTTAGTGCTAGCGGGAGACGAGCAGTACTTC. It codes for CASSLVLAGDEQYF.

This chain joins TRBV6-5 and TRBJ2-3, with D perhaps TRBD1 (5 bases). CDR1 is MNHEY and CDR2 is SVGAGI in the germline V gene. The CDR3 extends over 12 amino acids. Trimming pared 5 bases from V and 5 bases from J, leaving 8 bases between. The CDR3 is CASSTTGDTQYF. Written as DNA, the CDR3 is TGTGCCAGCAGTACCACAGGAGATACGCAGTATTTT.

The chain is built from TRBV10-3 and TRBJ2-1; TRBD2 might be the D (5 bases). Germline V gene sequence: CDR1 ENHRY, CDR2 SYGVKD. With 4 bases removed from V and 9 bases from J, the gap between germline ends came to 22 bases. The CDR3 length is 16 residues. CDR3 DNA sequence: TGTGCCATCAGTGGTAGGGAGTATCCCGCCGTCGGTGAGCAGTTCTTC. As protein: CAISGREYPAVGEQFF.

The rearrangement links TRBV28 to TRBJ2-7; D may be TRBD1 (6 bases). V shed 1 base and J shed 1 base, with 8 bases lying between them. Germline lookup yields CDR1 MDHEN and CDR2 SYDVKM. This CDR3 has 14 residues. CDR3 residues: CASSLLQGSYEQYF. DNA for the CDR3: TGTGCCAGCAGTTTATTACAGGGATCCTACGAGCAGTACTTC.

The CDR3 region has the DNA TGTGCCAGTAGTATCTGGGGTAACACTGAAGCTTTCTTT. Its protein is CASSIWGNTEAFF. The chain employs TRBV19 and TRBJ1-1; the D is unclear. Trimming left V 3 bases short and J 2 bases short, with 7 bases between. The CDR3 sequence is 13 residues long. Germline V gene data show CDR1 as LNHDA and CDR2 as SQIVND (reference sequence).

The CDR3 is CASSYRGTNEQFF. The DNA for the CDR3 is TGTGCCAGCAGTTACCGGGGAACCAATGAGCAGTTCTTC. V and J are TRBV6-6 and TRBJ2-1; tentatively, D is TRBD2 (5 bases). Looked up from germline, CDR1 is MNHNY and CDR2 is SVGAGI (reference sequence). V was cut by 2 bases and J by 6 bases, with 8 bases left in between. The CDR3 is 13 amino acids.

The chain links TRBV2 to TRBJ1-2, with a possible D match to TRBD1 (5 bases). The CDR3 length is 15 residues. The germline gives CDR1 SNHLY, CDR2 FYNNEI. Deletions cut 7 bases from V and 6 bases from J, with 21 bases between. The CDR3 nucleotides read TGTGCCAGCACCCAACGAAAGGGGTTCTTGGATGGCTACACCTTC. This gives the protein CASTQRKGFLDGYTF.

This chain connects TRBV5-1 to TRBJ2-7; 7 bases fit TRBD1. This CDR3 has 16 amino acids. V dropped 3 bases and J dropped 0; count of bases not matched to a gene: 9. Germline CDR1 and CDR2: SGHRS and YFSETQ. The CDR3 sequence is CASSSPRDSNSYEQYF. The CDR3, as DNA: TGCGCCAGCAGCTCACCCCGGGACAGCAACTCCTACGAGCAGTACTTC.

CDR3 DNA sequence: TGTGCCAGCAGTTCCGGGGACAGGGAAAAACTGTTTTTT. Translated, it gives CASSSGDREKLFF. This chain joins TRBV6-5 and TRBJ1-4; 8 bases line up with TRBD1. CDR1 is MNHEY, CDR2 SVGAGI, per germline. V lost 4 bases and J lost 8; bases outside the gene matches: 3. The CDR3 length is 13 residues.

V usage is TRBV19 and J usage is TRBJ2-1; D may be TRBD2 (6 bases). Trimming took off 7 bases at V and 0 bases at J, with 13 bases between the two ends. Germline V gene data show CDR1 as LNHDA and CDR2 as SQIVND (reference sequence). The CDR3 is 15 amino acids. The CDR3 sequence is CASTPDYLSYNEQFF. The CDR3 DNA is TGTGCCAGTACCCCGGACTACCTCTCCTACAATGAGCAGTTCTTC.

The gene calls are TRBV5-6 and TRBJ2-7, with 9 bases that match TRBD2. This CDR3 comprises 16 residues. With 0 bases clipped from V and 5 bases from J, the junction kept 9 bases outside the gene matches. Germline assignment: CDR1 SGHDT and CDR2 YYEEEE. The CDR3 is CASSLALAGVFHEQYF. For the CDR3, the DNA is TGTGCCAGCAGCTTGGCCTTAGCGGGAGTGTTCCACGAGCAGTACTTC.

CDR3 nucleotides: TGTGCCAGCAGCTATGGCGGGAGTAAGAATGAGCAGTTCTTC. This gives the protein CASSYGGSKNEQFF. The genes are TRBV5-8 and TRBJ2-1; 7 positions match TRBD2. Germline CDR1 and CDR2: SGHTS and YDEGEE. The V segment lost 3 bases and the J segment 7 bases; nucleotides outside the gene matches: 7. This CDR3 contains 14 residues.

The rearrangement links TRBV28 to TRBJ2-1; 10 bases match TRBD2. The germline CDR1 and CDR2 sequences are MDHEN and SYDVKM. Losses at the gene ends were 3 bases for V and 4 bases for J; bases not matched to a gene: 9. The CDR3 is 17 amino acids. CDR3 coding DNA: TGTGCCAGCAGTTTTTTTCTAGCGGGAGATCATTACAATGAGCAGTTCTTC. It translates to CASSFFLAGDHYNEQFF.

The rearrangement joins TRBV15 to TRBJ1-2; D gene uncertain. CDR3 length equals 15 residues. V was trimmed by 3 bases and J by 4 bases, leaving 15 bases between them. Germline CDR1 is LNHNV and CDR2 is YYDKDF (reference sequence). The CDR3 DNA reads as TGTGCCACCAGCAGCCTAGACGAGTTCGGCTATGGCTACACCTTC. Encoded protein: CATSSLDEFGYGYTF.

The V and J genes are TRBV11-2 and TRBJ2-1; 7 nucleotides agree with TRBD2. Germline V gene lookup returns CDR1 SGHAT and CDR2 FQNNGV. The junction had 11 bases not matched to a gene; V was cut back by 7 bases and J by 5 bases. CDR3 length equals 15 residues. The CDR3 DNA sequence: TGTGCCAGCAAGATAATGGGGGGGGTAAACAATGAGCAGTTCTTC. The encoded protein is CASKIMGGVNNEQFF.

The chain joins TRBV7-9 to TRBJ1-2; no reliable D call. The germline V gene encodes CDR1 SEHNR and CDR2 FQNEAQ (reference sequence). This CDR3 region has 14 residues. V dropped 3 bases and J dropped 4 bases, with 12 bases sitting between them. CDR3 residues: CASSFVGDGYGYTF. The CDR3 nucleotides are TGTGCCAGCAGCTTTGTTGGAGACGGCTATGGCTACACCTTC.

The chain has TRBV6-5 and TRBJ1-1; D is uncertain. Germline CDR1 is MNHEY and CDR2 is SVGAGI. Trimming cost V 6 bases and J 1 base, with 9 bases left between them. This CDR3 is built from 13 residues. CDR3 loop: CASSPQANTEAFF. The CDR3 bases are TGTGCCAGCAGCCCGCAGGCGAACACTGAAGCTTTCTTT.